Presented here are 13 T cell receptor beta chains from one specimen sequenced in a study of technical replicates of blood from several donors. TCRdb's copy holds only in-frame clones and misses some; the assay was immunoSEQ multiplex PCR. The table lists roughly 70,000 clones, approximately 93% of them singletons, with 4.5% to 5% in the top ten. What was sequenced was PBMCs. Source of these receptors: a human donor in good health. Some clones in this sample may be carry-over from other donors' samples.

This clone appeared a single time. V gene TRBV5-8 combines with J gene TRBJ1-5, with 7 bases fitting TRBD1. The CDR3 contains 15 residues. Per germline, CDR1 SGHTS and CDR2 YDEGEE. With V trimmed by 0 bases and J by 3 bases, 3 bases remained unmatched. The chain's CDR3 is CASSLGDRHNQPQHF. DNA of the CDR3: TGTGCCAGCAGCTTGGGGGACAGACACAATCAGCCCCAGCATTTT. Supplemented by reference TRBV5-8 and TRBJ1-5, the full variable domain reads EAGVTQSPTHLIKTRGQQATLRCSPISGHTSVYWYQQALGLGLQFLLWYDEGEERNRGNFPPRFSGRQFPNYSSELNVNALELEDSALYLCASSLGDRHNQPQHFGDGTRLSIL.

Comment on this clone: Other DNA sequences from this sample encode an identical CDR3 as well. The genes are TRBV5-4 and TRBJ1-2, with D possibly being TRBD1 (5 bases). In germline, CDR1 is SGHNT, CDR2 YYREEE (reference sequence). Trimming pared 4 bases from V and 0 bases from J, leaving 7 bases between. The CDR3 length is 13 residues. The CDR3: CASSLTANYGYTF. CDR3 DNA sequence: TGTGCCAGCAGCCTGACAGCTAACTATGGCTACACCTTC. The whole variable domain, remainder taken from reference TRBV5-4 and TRBJ1-2, is ETGVTQSPTHLIKTRGQQVTLRCSSQSGHNTVSWYQQALGQGPQFIFQYYREEENGRGNFPPRFSGLQFPNYSSELNVNALELDDSALYLCASSLTANYGYTFGSGTRLTVV.

V usage is TRBV7-9 and J usage is TRBJ2-1; D not resolved. This CDR3 contains 15 residues. From germline, CDR1 is SEHNR and CDR2 FQNEAQ (reference sequence). The germline V and J ends were trimmed by 3 bases and 8 bases, with 17 bases remaining between them. The CDR3, as DNA: TGTGCCAGCAGCTTCCCCAGTGTGTCTGCCGATGAGCAGTTCTTC. Translating gives CASSFPSVSADEQFF.

V gene TRBV7-7 combines with J gene TRBJ2-1; 14 bases are shared with TRBD2. CDR3 length equals 15 residues. Looked up from germline, CDR1 is SSHAT and CDR2 is FNYEAQ (reference sequence). The V segment lost 5 bases and the J segment 9 bases; nucleotides outside the gene matches: 6. The CDR3 region has the DNA TGTGCCAGCAGCGCCGGGACTAGCGGGAGCGGTGAGCAGTTCTTC. Translation: CASSAGTSGSGEQFF.

This rearrangement joins TRBV5-1 to TRBJ1-6, with a weak D call TRBD1 (5 bases). Germline-derived CDR1 and CDR2 are SGHRS and YFSETQ. The CDR3 length is 14 residues. V was cut by 0 bases and J by 10 bases, with 11 bases left in between. CDR3 DNA sequence: TGCGCCAGCAGCTTGGGCTGGGGGGACTCACCCCTCCACTTT. This sequence encodes CASSLGWGDSPLHF.

This chain connects TRBV18 to TRBJ2-7, with D hard to call. The V and J ends lost 3 bases and 4 bases respectively, with 10 bases between them. There are 13 residues in the CDR3. Germline CDR1 is KGHSH and CDR2 is LQKENI. Here the CDR3 reads CASSPERPYEQYF. CDR3 bases: TGTGCCAGCTCACCGGAGAGGCCTTACGAGCAGTACTTC.

In regard to this clone: Given a much more abundant clone one base away, this may be a read error. The genes are TRBV7-9 and TRBJ2-7, with 13 bases lining up with TRBD2. V was pared by 5 bases and J by 3 bases, with 4 bases of the junction left unmatched. Germline values: CDR1 SEHNR, CDR2 FQNEAQ (reference sequence). This CDR3 region has 15 residues. The CDR3 DNA is TGTGCCAGCAGCCCGGGACTAGCGGGACTCTACGAGCAGTACTTC. It is translated as CASSPGLAGLYEQYF.

The J gene is TRBJ2-5, the V gene TRBV30; D gene uncertain. V lost 0 bases to trimming and J lost 1 base, with 6 bases between them. Germline V gene lookup returns CDR1 GTSNPN and CDR2 SVGIG (reference sequence). The CDR3 is 13 amino acids. The CDR3 reads CAWSVVFQETQYF. CDR3 bases: TGTGCCTGGAGTGTCGTCTTCCAAGAGACCCAGTACTTC.

This chain links TRBV9 with TRBJ1-4; perhaps TRBD1 as D (6 bases). From germline, CDR1 is SGDLS and CDR2 YYNGEE. V was clipped by 3 bases and J by 6 bases, with 18 bases between them. The CDR3 is 16 amino acids. The CDR3 spells CASSASPGQSYEKLFF. CDR3 nucleotides: TGTGCCAGCAGCGCCTCACCGGGACAAAGTTATGAAAAACTGTTTTTT.

The J gene is TRBJ1-5, the V gene TRBV4-2, with D possibly TRBD1 on 6 matching bases. Germline V gene lookup returns CDR1 LGHNA and CDR2 YNFKEQ. V was trimmed by 0 bases and J by 6 bases, leaving 15 bases between them. This CDR3 has 16 amino acids. CDR3 amino acids: CASSQDGGAISQPQHF. As DNA, the CDR3 is TGTGCCAGCAGCCAAGACGGGGGGGCAATTAGTCAGCCCCAGCATTTT.

V and J are TRBV4-1 and TRBJ2-1; D may be TRBD2 (5 bases). The CDR3 contains 12 residues. Trimming pared 1 base from V and 8 bases from J, leaving 6 bases between. Per the germline V gene, CDR1 is MGHRA and CDR2 is YSYEKL. The CDR3: CASSQGRDEQFF. The CDR3 bases are TGCGCCAGCAGCCAAGGGCGGGATGAGCAGTTCTTC.

V and J are TRBV6-5 and TRBJ1-5; perhaps TRBD1 as D (5 bases). The CDR3 contains 12 residues. Germline V gives CDR1 MNHEY, CDR2 SVGAGI. The V and J ends lost 6 bases and 5 bases respectively, with 8 bases between them. The CDR3 reads CASRQGDQPQHF. The DNA for the CDR3 is TGTGCCAGCAGGCAGGGCGATCAGCCCCAGCATTTT.

This chain uses TRBV6-5 with TRBJ1-2; 9 bases are a match to TRBD1. The CDR3 contains 14 residues. The trim removed 6 bases at V and 5 bases at J, leaving 7 bases unmatched. The germline gives CDR1 MNHEY, CDR2 SVGAGI. The CDR3 DNA reads as TGTGCCAGCAGCCCCACAGGGGGCAAGTATGGCTACACCTTC. Protein: CASSPTGGKYGYTF.